This T cell receptor (beta chain) was found in a study of vaccination and CD4 T cells after COVID-19. Study context: Stimuli were overlapping spike peptide pools of SARS-CoV-2 and three common cold coronaviruses (HCoV-NL63, HCoV-OC43, HCoV-229E).

Concerning this clonotype: Its antigen is not known.

This CDR3 is built from 13 residues. V lost 6 bases, J lost 6 bases, and 15 bases lay in between. The treatment was: roughly nine-day PBMC culture with coronavirus spike peptide pools or control peptides (ViraFEST assay). Convalescent patients tested SARS-CoV-2 PCR positive from March to December 2020, before Alpha, Beta and Delta emerged. The assay that was used to sequence DNA from cultured CD4+ T cells was the Oncomine TCR Beta short-read assay. Genomic DNA extraction was carried out from cultured CD4+ T cells. A single record per CDR3 protein comes from TCRdb applying MiXCR to the PCR reads. Among more than 4,500 distinct CDR3 sequences listed, 46% were seen once.

The source of this sequence is a human donor who had recovered from COVID-19. The chain couples TRBV12-3 or TRBV12-4 to TRBJ2-7, with TRBD2 as a possible D gene (7 bases). Sequenced sample: CD4+ T cells from blood, cultured in vitro. The CDR3 DNA is TGTGCCAGCAGGCTTGAGGGGGGGGTCGAGCAGTACTTC. Translated, it gives CASRLEGGVEQYF.